Listed below are T cell receptor beta chains from one sample, sequenced in a study of blood T cell repertoires in COVID-19. Produced via immunoSEQ multiplex PCR; TCRdb's table is partial and in-frame only. The sample carries more than 150,000 clones, 75% to 85% recorded once. The source material was peripheral blood. The source is a woman aged 80 or older with COVID-19, enrolled during active disease. The CDR3 runs from the conserved cysteine through the conserved F or W. D genes are given only for firm matches. Expanded clones are given a class, and other clones once, few, many or no size at all.

D gene	clone size	J gene	V gene	CDR3 DNA	CDR3 protein
TRBD1	.	TRBJ1-5	TRBV7-2	TGTGCCAGCAGCAAAAGGACAGGGGGAAGTCAGCCCCAGCATTTT	CASSKRTGGSQPQHF
TRBD2	.	TRBJ2-3	TRBV9	TGTGCCAGCAGCCCGACGAGGGCTAGCGGGAAGTCAGATACGCAGTATTTT	CASSPTRASGKSDTQYF
TRBD1	.	TRBJ2-6	TRBV10-3	TGTGCCATCAGACCGGGACAGGGGGCGTCTGGGGCCAACGTCCTGACTTTC	CAIRPGQGASGANVLTF
TRBD2	.	TRBJ2-1	TRBV28	TGTGCCAGCAGTTTACTCCATCCTTTTAGCGGGAGGGCCTCCTCCTACAATGAGCAGTTCTTC	CASSLLHPFSGRASSYNEQFF
.	.	TRBJ1-2	TRBV5-3	TGTGCCAGAAGCATGACAAGGGAGGGCTACACCTTC	CARSMTREGYTF
TRBD2	.	TRBJ2-2	TRBV5-4	TGTGCCAGCAGCTTGGCCCTGGGGAGGGCCGGGGAGCTGTTTTTT	CASSLALGRAGELFF
TRBD2	.	TRBJ2-1	TRBV29-1	TGCAGCGTTGGGACTAGCGGGAGAGGGCAGTTCTTC	CSVGTSGRGQFF
.	.	TRBJ1-5	TRBV27	TGTGCCAGTTCACAGGGTACACGCAATCAGCCCCAGCATTTT	CASSQGTRNQPQHF
TRBD1	.	TRBJ1-2	TRBV6-6	TGTGCCAGCAGCCGAGGACAGGGGGCGTTCGGCTACACCTTC	CASSRGQGAFGYTF
TRBD1	.	TRBJ1-2	TRBV7-9	TGTGCCAGCAGCTTGGGGACAGGGAAAAATGGCTACACCTTC	CASSLGTGKNGYTF
.	.	TRBJ1-5	TRBV2	TGTGCCAGCAACACGGGAGTTGGCAATCAGCCCCAGCATTTT	CASNTGVGNQPQHF
.	.	TRBJ1-1	TRBV27	TGTGCCAGCGCCACCATCCACTCCCCCTTTGAAGCTTTCTTT	CASATIHSPFEAFF
.	.	TRBJ2-7	TRBV30	TGTGCCTGGAGTGTTTACAGAACCTACGAGCAGTACTTC	CAWSVYRTYEQYF
.	few	TRBJ1-1	TRBV6-5	TGTGCCAGCAGTTACCACACAGGGTTGGACACTGAAGCTTTCTTT	CASSYHTGLDTEAFF
TRBD1	.	TRBJ1-4	TRBV6-2/TRBV6-3	TGTGCCAGCAGTTACTTCACAGGGGCCGGAACTAATGAAAAACTGTTTTTT	CASSYFTGAGTNEKLFF
.	.	TRBJ2-7	TRBV9	TGTGCCAGCAGCCCCAGTTCCCTCTACGAGCAGTACTTC	CASSPSSLYEQYF
.	.	TRBJ2-7	TRBV2	TGTGCCAGCAGACTAGGGGGCGAGCAGTACTTC	CASRLGGEQYF
TRBD1	.	TRBJ1-1	TRBV28	TGTGCCAGCACCAGGACAGGAGACACTGAAGCTTTCTTT	CASTRTGDTEAFF
TRBD1	.	TRBJ2-3	TRBV19	TGTGCCAGTAGTATCAGGGGGCAAGCAGATACGCAGTATTTT	CASSIRGQADTQYF
TRBD2	.	TRBJ2-3	TRBV28	TGTGCCAGCAGTTTCGGGACTAGCTTCACAGATACGCAGTATTTT	CASSFGTSFTDTQYF
.	few	TRBJ2-3	TRBV2	TGTGCCAGCAGAGAGGGCAGCACAGATACGCAGTATTTT	CASREGSTDTQYF
TRBD2	.	TRBJ2-2	TRBV7-2	TGTGCCAGCAGCTCGGCTAGCGGGGGCACCGGGGAGCTGTTTTTT	CASSSASGGTGELFF
.	.	TRBJ1-1	TRBV19	TGTGCCAGTAGTATTGCGGTGGGTACTGAAGCTTTCTTT	CASSIAVGTEAFF
.	.	TRBJ1-2	TRBV2	TGTGCCTTATCCAACTATGGCTACACCTTC	CALSNYGYTF
TRBD1	.	TRBJ2-5	TRBV19	TGTGCCAGTAGTATAGATCTTCGGGCCTGGGACAGGCAAGAGACCCAGTACTTC	CASSIDLRAWDRQETQYF
TRBD1	.	TRBJ2-2	TRBV11-2	TGTGCCAGCAGCTTAGTGGGACAGACCACCGGGGAGCTGTTTTTT	CASSLVGQTTGELFF
TRBD2	.	TRBJ2-3	TRBV5-1	TGCGCCAGCAGTCCCGGGACTAGCGGCACAGATACGCAGTATTTT	CASSPGTSGTDTQYF
TRBD1	.	TRBJ2-7	TRBV29-1	TGCAGCGTCGTCCCCCCTACGCCCAGGGGGCTGAACGAGCAGTACTTC	CSVVPPTPRGLNEQYF
.	.	TRBJ1-6	TRBV5-4	TGTGCCAGCAGCGCTTTTGCGGGGTCACCCCTCCACTTT	CASSAFAGSPLHF
.	.	TRBJ2-1	TRBV5-4	TGTGCCAGCAGCTTGGCGTCGGGGGGCCTCTCCTACAATGAGCAGTTCTTC	CASSLASGGLSYNEQFF
.	.	TRBJ1-5	TRBV19	TGTGCCAGTAGATATTTGCCAGGGCGCGATCAGCCCCAGCATTTT	CASRYLPGRDQPQHF
TRBD2	.	TRBJ2-3	TRBV5-1	TGCGCCAGCAGCTTGGTGGGGGCGGGGGGCGAAGATACGCAGTATTTT	CASSLVGAGGEDTQYF
.	.	TRBJ2-1	TRBV29-1	TGCAGCGTTGCAGGGAATTCAAGGGATGAGCAGTTCTTC	CSVAGNSRDEQFF
TRBD1	.	TRBJ1-2	TRBV5-1	TGCGCCAGCAGCTTCCAAACCGACAGGGGGCGCCTCTATGGCTACACCTTC	CASSFQTDRGRLYGYTF
TRBD2	.	TRBJ2-2	TRBV28	TGTGCCAGCAGTCCTTGGGACGGTGGATCCGCCGGGACTATGAACACCGGGGAGCTGTTTTTT	CASSPWDGGSAGTMNTGELFF
.	.	TRBJ1-2	TRBV5-1	TGCGCCAGCAGCTTGATGGTCGGGATAAGATACGGCTACACCTTC	CASSLMVGIRYGYTF
.	.	TRBJ1-3	TRBV6-5	TGTGCCAGCAGGGCGGTCCAGTCTGGAAACACCATATATTTT	CASRAVQSGNTIYF
.	.	TRBJ1-2	TRBV6-5	TGTGCCAGCAGTTACTCGATTCAGGCCACCTATGGCTACACCTTC	CASSYSIQATYGYTF
.	.	TRBJ2-3	TRBV5-1	TGCGCCAGCAGCTTGAGGGGTGGGACAGATACGCAGTATTTT	CASSLRGGTDTQYF
TRBD2	.	TRBJ2-3	TRBV28	TGTGCCAGCAGTTTCCGGGGACTAGCGGGTCGAATAAGTAGCACAGATACGCAGTATTTT	CASSFRGLAGRISSTDTQYF
TRBD1	.	TRBJ1-4	TRBV10-2	TGCGCCAACGACAGGGATAATGAAAAACTGTTTTTT	CANDRDNEKLFF
TRBD2	once	TRBJ2-1	TRBV10-3	TGTGCCATCAGTGAGGGGACTAGCCCAAAGTCCCTGAATGAGCAGTTCTTC	CAISEGTSPKSLNEQFF